The rows below give T cell receptor beta chains drawn from one sample of a study of control samples from healthy donors and cancer patients. Only in-frame clones appear in the TCRdb table, and some are missing; sequencing was by immunoSEQ multiplex PCR. This table has roughly 120,000 clones, about 88% appearing once. The sample was blood. The receptors shown here come from a man aged 50 to 60 in good health. Each CDR3 is given with its conserved first and last residue. Each record gives: clone size, J gene, D gene, V gene, CDR3 protein, CDR3 DNA. The D gene is left open where the match is weak. Clone size is not always given. Where it is, it says once, few, many or a class for expanded clones.

>-|TRBJ1-5|-|TRBV2
CASSERGYSNQPQHF
TGTGCCAGCAGTGAAAGGGGGTATAGCAATCAGCCCCAGCATTTT
>few|TRBJ1-2|TRBD1|TRBV28
CASSSLTLRDRDNYGYTF
TGTGCCAGCAGTTCCCTTACTCTCCGGGACAGGGACAACTATGGCTACACCTTC
>-|TRBJ2-3|-|TRBV14
CASSRVGASDTQYF
TGTGCCAGCAGCCGCGTGGGGGCATCAGATACGCAGTATTTT
>-|TRBJ2-1|TRBD2|TRBV24-1
CATTPSWGGINEQFF
TGTGCCACCACCCCGAGTTGGGGGGGAATCAATGAGCAGTTCTTC
>-|TRBJ1-2|-|TRBV27
CASSPGIRGYGYTF
TGTGCCAGCAGCCCCGGTATTCGGGGCTATGGCTACACCTTC
>-|TRBJ2-3|TRBD1|TRBV7-2
CASSYTGGWADTQYF
TGTGCCAGCAGCTACACAGGGGGTTGGGCAGATACGCAGTATTTT
>-|TRBJ2-7|-|TRBV5-1
CASKDGYEQYF
TGCGCCAGCAAGGACGGCTACGAGCAGTACTTC
>-|TRBJ2-5|-|TRBV23-1
CASSHVGGDQETQYF
TGCGCCAGCAGCCATGTAGGGGGGGACCAAGAGACCCAGTACTTC
>-|TRBJ1-2|-|TRBV12-5
CASGRQTSYGYTF
TGTGCTAGTGGTAGACAGACAAGCTATGGCTACACCTTC
>-|TRBJ1-6|TRBD1|TRBV30
CAWTGGFNSPLHF
TGTGCCTGGACAGGGGGCTTTAATTCACCCCTCCACTTT
>-|TRBJ2-5|TRBD2|TRBV6-2/TRBV6-3
CASSLSGLAYQETQYF
TGTGCCAGCAGTTTATCGGGACTAGCGTACCAAGAGACCCAGTACTTC
>-|TRBJ1-5|TRBD1|TRBV24-1
CATSDPSRQGGQPQHF
TGTGCCACCAGTGACCCTTCCCGACAGGGCGGTCAGCCCCAGCATTTT
>-|TRBJ1-1|-|TRBV2
CASKFSWVDTEAFF
TGTGCCTCGAAATTCAGTTGGGTGGACACTGAAGCTTTCTTT
>-|TRBJ1-1|-|TRBV5-6
CASSLYRTNTEAFF
TGTGCCAGCAGCTTGTATAGGACTAACACTGAAGCTTTCTTT
>-|TRBJ1-2|TRBD1|TRBV19
CASSTGQGLYGYTF
TGTGCCAGTAGTACGGGACAGGGTCTATATGGCTACACCTTC
>-|TRBJ1-1|TRBD1|TRBV24-1
CAAQRTGNTEAFF
TGTGCCGCTCAGAGGACAGGGAACACTGAAGCTTTCTTT
>few|TRBJ2-1|-|TRBV5-4
CASSLDSNEQFF
TGTGCCAGCAGCTTGGACAGCAATGAGCAGTTCTTC
>-|TRBJ1-1|-|TRBV7-9
CASSLVLGTNTEAFF
TGTGCCAGCAGCTTAGTACTGGGCACGAACACTGAAGCTTTCTTT
>-|TRBJ2-5|-|TRBV4-1
CASSRPIGDNNQETQYF
TGCGCCAGCAGCCGACCCATAGGGGACAACAACCAAGAGACCCAGTACTTC
>-|TRBJ2-1|-|TRBV6-5
CASTRRTRDNEQFF
TGTGCCAGCACGAGGCGGACACGGGACAATGAGCAGTTCTTC